The rows below give T cell receptor beta chains drawn from one sample of a study of T cell repertoires in cytomegalovirus infection. These TCRs are of unknown antigen specificity. MiXCR, applied by TCRdb to the reads, yields one record per CDR3 protein. Of about 570,000 distinct CDR3 sequences in the sample, 35% to 50% were seen once. This specimen was cultured PBMCs, taken from culture after CMV antigen stimulation. These receptors all come from a human donor in good health (CMV status not recorded). Some clones in this sample may be carry-over from other donors' samples. CDR3s include the opening cysteine and the closing phenylalanine or tryptophan. D genes are given only for firm matches. Where a row states a size, it is once, few, many or the class of an expanded clone; other rows omit it.

J gene | clone size | D gene | V gene | CDR3 protein | CDR3 DNA
TRBJ1-5 | . | . | TRBV5-6 | CASSSQQRTFPNQPQHF | TGTGCCAGCAGCTCACAACAGAGGACGTTTCCCAATCAGCCCCAGCATTTT
TRBJ2-1 | . | . | TRBV4-3 | CASSPGFQNEQFF | TGCGCCAGCAGCCCCGGTTTCCAAAATGAGCAGTTCTTC
TRBJ1-1 | . | . | TRBV20-1 | CSAYRVNTEAFF | TGCAGTGCTTACAGGGTGAACACTGAAGCTTTCTTT
TRBJ1-5 | few | TRBD1 | TRBV7-9 | CASSKGQTGRPQHF | TGTGCCAGCAGCAAGGGACAGACGGGACGGCCCCAGCATTTT
TRBJ2-7 | . | TRBD2 | TRBV6-1 | CASSVDLAGAVEQYF | TGTGCCAGCAGTGTGGACCTAGCGGGAGCGGTCGAGCAGTACTTC
TRBJ1-2 | . | . | TRBV6-6 | CGGRGEGNYGYTF | TGTGGAGGACGGGGGGAGGGGAACTATGGCTACACCTTC
TRBJ2-1 | . | TRBD2 | TRBV5-8 | CASSPVGTSGYNEQFF | TGTGCCAGCAGCCCAGTCGGGACTAGCGGGTACAATGAGCAGTTCTTC
TRBJ2-1 | . | TRBD2 | TRBV11-2 | CASSNLAGYNEQFF | TGTGCCAGCAGCAATCTAGCGGGATACAATGAGCAGTTCTTC
TRBJ1-1 | . | . | TRBV6-6 | CASTELYTVNTEAFF | TGTGCCAGCACAGAACTTTATACGGTGAACACTGAAGCTTTCTTT
TRBJ2-3 | . | TRBD1 | TRBV6-5 | CASSYDGTGYLDTQYF | TGTGCCAGCAGTTACGACGGGACAGGGTATCTAGATACGCAGTATTTT
TRBJ1-5 | . | TRBD1 | TRBV30 | CAWSTTWTGQHF | TGTGCCTGGAGTACTACCTGGACAGGCCAGCATTTT
TRBJ2-5 | . | . | TRBV5-1 | CATRGDSGEETQYF | TGCGCCACGAGGGGGGACTCCGGTGAGGAGACCCAGTACTTC
TRBJ2-7 | . | . | TRBV6-5 | CASSYEGVSSYEQYF | TGTGCCAGCAGTTATGAGGGAGTCAGCTCCTACGAGCAGTACTTC
TRBJ1-2 | few | TRBD1 | TRBV7-2 | CASSYGTAYGYTF | TGTGCCAGCAGTTACGGGACAGCCTATGGCTACACCTTC
TRBJ2-2 | few | . | TRBV28 | CAIHNRVLDTGELFF | TGTGCCATCCATAACCGGGTTCTCGACACCGGGGAGCTGTTTTTT
TRBJ1-3 | . | . | TRBV7-8 | CASRVESGNTIYF | TGTGCCAGCAGGGTTGAGTCTGGAAACACCATATATTTT
TRBJ2-3 | . | TRBD2 | TRBV12-3/TRBV12-4 | CASSILAGGPGLTDTQYF | TGTGCCAGCAGTATTTTAGCGGGAGGGCCTGGGCTCACAGATACGCAGTATTTT
TRBJ2-3 | . | . | TRBV27 | CASGTGGSDTQYF | TGTGCCAGCGGGACCGGGGGTTCAGATACGCAGTATTTT
TRBJ1-5 | few | . | TRBV7-9 | CASAGAAGQPQHF | TGTGCCAGTGCGGGGGCGGCCGGACAGCCCCAGCATTTT
TRBJ1-4 | . | . | TRBV2 | CASRETVNEKLFF | TGTGCCAGCAGGGAGACAGTCAACGAAAAACTGTTTTTT
TRBJ2-3 | . | . | TRBV4-1 | CASSQLRLGPTDTQYF | TGTGCCAGCAGCCAACTACGTTTGGGCCCCACAGATACGCAGTATTTT
TRBJ2-6 | few | . | TRBV7-6 | CASSRLTGSGANVLTF | TGTGCCAGCAGCCGACTAACAGGTTCTGGGGCCAACGTCCTGACTTTC
TRBJ1-2 | . | . | TRBV11-2 | CASSLGVGSYGYTF | TGTGCCAGCAGCTTAGGAGTGGGCAGCTATGGCTACACCTTC
TRBJ2-2 | . | TRBD2 | TRBV20-1 | CSARHLMGGGTYTGELFF | TGCAGTGCTCGACACCTGATGGGCGGGGGGACCTACACCGGGGAGCTGTTTTTT
TRBJ1-1 | few | . | TRBV7-7 | CASSLLTDMNTEAFF | TGTGCCAGCAGCTTGTTGACGGATATGAACACTGAAGCTTTCTTT
TRBJ1-1 | . | . | TRBV7-2 | CASSLVGWGTEAFF | TGTGCCAGCAGCTTAGTGGGATGGGGAACTGAAGCTTTCTTT
TRBJ2-3 | . | TRBD2 | TRBV2 | CASSEDLSSGADTQYF | TGTGCCAGCAGTGAGGACCTAAGTAGCGGGGCAGATACGCAGTATTTT
TRBJ2-1 | . | TRBD2 | TRBV7-8 | CASSLYRGIAGGGSSYNEQFF | TGTGCCAGCAGCTTATACCGTGGTATAGCGGGAGGCGGCAGCTCCTACAATGAGCAGTTCTTC
TRBJ2-5 | . | . | TRBV7-2 | CASRQAGETQYF | TGTGCCAGCCGCCAGGCCGGGGAGACCCAGTACTTC
TRBJ2-1 | . | . | TRBV7-6 | CASSLEGPSNEQFF | TGTGCCAGCAGCTTAGAAGGGCCTTCCAATGAGCAGTTCTTC
TRBJ2-2 | . | . | TRBV20-1 | CSARDYPQGPGELFF | TGCAGTGCTAGAGATTACCCCCAGGGCCCCGGGGAGCTGTTTTTT
TRBJ2-7 | few | . | TRBV7-8 | CASSPPGGPNEQYF | TGTGCCAGCAGCCCTCCCGGGGGTCCCAACGAGCAGTACTTC
TRBJ1-1 | . | . | TRBV11-2 | CASSLIIWGDTEAFF | TGTGCCAGCAGCTTAATAATCTGGGGGGACACTGAAGCTTTCTTT
TRBJ2-3 | . | TRBD1 | TRBV7-6 | CASPDRGPVDTQYF | TGTGCCAGCCCAGACAGGGGGCCGGTAGATACGCAGTATTTT
TRBJ2-1 | . | . | TRBV7-6 | CASSTRQGGFYNEQFF | TGTGCCAGCAGCACCAGACAGGGAGGGTTTTACAATGAGCAGTTCTTC
TRBJ1-2 | . | . | TRBV5-4 | CASSARTDREYGYTF | TGTGCCAGCAGCGCCCGAACCGACAGAGAGTATGGCTACACCTTC
TRBJ2-3 | . | TRBD2 | TRBV7-8 | CVSSPGLAGITDTQYF | TGTGTCAGCAGCCCGGGACTAGCGGGGATCACAGATACGCAGTATTTT
TRBJ1-1 | . | . | TRBV20-1 | CSAREPGEIEAFF | TGCAGTGCCAGAGAACCAGGGGAAATTGAAGCTTTCTTT
TRBJ1-6 | once | . | TRBV7-2 | CASSLSGARHLDNSPLHF | TGTGCCAGCAGCTTATCAGGTGCAAGGCACCTTGACAATTCACCCCTCCACTTT
TRBJ2-5 | . | . | TRBV7-8 | CASSPRGSGTQYF | TGTGCCAGCAGCCCGCGGGGATCGGGGACCCAGTACTTC
TRBJ1-1 | many | . | TRBV7-6 | CASSSMAPELSEAFF | TGTGCCAGCAGCTCCATGGCCCCGGAGCTGTCTGAAGCTTTCTTT
TRBJ2-1 | . | TRBD2 | TRBV7-6 | CASSLLAGPYLTYNEQFF | TGTGCCAGCAGCTTACTAGCGGGCCCATACCTTACATACAATGAGCAGTTCTTC
TRBJ2-7 | few | TRBD1 | TRBV7-6 | CASSSGQDYEQYF | TGTGCCAGCAGCTCCGGACAGGACTACGAGCAGTACTTC
TRBJ2-4 | . | . | TRBV12-3/TRBV12-4 | CASSSPGPDIQYF | TGTGCCAGCAGTTCCCCCGGACCGGACATTCAGTACTTC
TRBJ2-1 | few | TRBD1 | TRBV7-9 | CASSLPGKMGTGGLGTYNEQFF | TGTGCCAGCAGCTTACCCGGAAAAATGGGGACAGGGGGCCTGGGCACCTACAATGAGCAGTTCTTC
TRBJ1-1 | . | . | TRBV6-2/TRBV6-3 | CASLRTVRGTEAFF | TGTGCCAGCCTAAGGACAGTAAGGGGCACTGAAGCTTTCTTT
TRBJ1-6 | few | TRBD1 | TRBV7-2 | CASSLHRDRYNSPLHF | TGTGCCAGCAGCTTACACCGGGACAGATATAATTCACCCCTCCACTTT
TRBJ1-2 | few | TRBD1 | TRBV12-5 | CASGLLTGASGYTF | TGTGCTAGTGGTTTGCTGACAGGGGCGAGTGGCTACACCTTC
TRBJ2-3 | . | . | TRBV6-6 | CAVWGNTDTQYF | TGTGCCGTGTGGGGCAACACAGATACGCAGTATTTT
TRBJ2-4 | few | . | TRBV7-2 | CASSLADGPAKNIQYF | TGTGCCAGCAGCTTAGCGGACGGGCCGGCCAAAAACATTCAGTACTTC
TRBJ2-6 | few | . | TRBV6-1 | CASKRGDSGANVLTF | TGTGCGTCGAAGCGAGGGGACTCTGGGGCCAACGTCCTGACTTTC
TRBJ1-6 | . | . | TRBV5-6 | CASSLRVSSIPSPLHF | TGTGCCAGCAGCTTGAGGGTTTCCTCTATCCCTTCACCCCTCCACTTT
TRBJ1-5 | few | . | TRBV6-1 | CASRRGYDQPQHF | TGTGCCAGCAGACGGGGGTATGATCAGCCCCAGCATTTT
TRBJ2-5 | . | TRBD1 | TRBV12-3/TRBV12-4 | CASSLAPGQQETQYF | TGTGCCAGCAGTTTAGCCCCGGGACAGCAAGAGACCCAGTACTTC
TRBJ1-4 | . | TRBD1 | TRBV15 | CATSGDRGEKLFF | TGTGCCACCAGCGGAGACAGGGGTGAAAAACTGTTTTTT
TRBJ1-5 | . | . | TRBV7-8 | CASSSAPGYQPQHF | TGTGCCAGCAGCTCAGCGCCGGGGTATCAGCCCCAGCATTTT
TRBJ1-1 | . | TRBD1 | TRBV7-2 | CASSPHTGVDTEAFF | TGTGCCAGCAGCCCCCATACAGGGGTGGACACTGAAGCTTTCTTT
TRBJ2-1 | few | . | TRBV7-2 | CASSLFKGNEQFF | TGTGCCAGCAGCTTATTTAAAGGCAATGAGCAGTTCTTC
TRBJ1-2 | few | . | TRBV4-3 | CASSQVSTRGNNYGYTF | TGCGCCAGCAGCCAAGTTTCCACGAGGGGGAATAACTATGGCTACACCTTC
TRBJ1-2 | . | . | TRBV10-3 | CAISEQGNYGYTF | TGTGCCATCAGTGAGCAGGGTAACTATGGCTACACCTTC